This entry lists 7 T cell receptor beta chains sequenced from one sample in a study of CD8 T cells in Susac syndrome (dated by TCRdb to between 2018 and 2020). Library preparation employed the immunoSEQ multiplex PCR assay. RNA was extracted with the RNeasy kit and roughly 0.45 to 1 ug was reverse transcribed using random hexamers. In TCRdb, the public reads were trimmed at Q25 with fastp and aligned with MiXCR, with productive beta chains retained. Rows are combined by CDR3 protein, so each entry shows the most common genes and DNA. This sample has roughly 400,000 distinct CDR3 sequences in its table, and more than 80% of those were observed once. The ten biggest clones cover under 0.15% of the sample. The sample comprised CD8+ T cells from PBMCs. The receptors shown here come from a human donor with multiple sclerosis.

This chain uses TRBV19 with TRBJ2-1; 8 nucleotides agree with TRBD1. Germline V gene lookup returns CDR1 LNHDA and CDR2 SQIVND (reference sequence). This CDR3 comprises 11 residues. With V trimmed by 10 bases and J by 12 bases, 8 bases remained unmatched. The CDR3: CATYGGTGQFF. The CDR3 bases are TGTGCCACGTACGGTGGGACAGGGCAGTTCTTC.

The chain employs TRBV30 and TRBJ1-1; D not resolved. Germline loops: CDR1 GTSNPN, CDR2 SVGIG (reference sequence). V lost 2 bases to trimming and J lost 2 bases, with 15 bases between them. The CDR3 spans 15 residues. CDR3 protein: CAWSNWRMGNTEAFF. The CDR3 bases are TGTGCCTGGAGTAACTGGCGAATGGGAAACACTGAAGCTTTCTTT.

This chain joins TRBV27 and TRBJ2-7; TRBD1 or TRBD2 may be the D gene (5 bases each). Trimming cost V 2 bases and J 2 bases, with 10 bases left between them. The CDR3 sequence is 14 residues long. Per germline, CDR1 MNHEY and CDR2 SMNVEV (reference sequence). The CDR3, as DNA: TGTGCCAGCAGTTTACAAGGGGACCCCTACGAGCAGTACTTC. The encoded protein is CASSLQGDPYEQYF.

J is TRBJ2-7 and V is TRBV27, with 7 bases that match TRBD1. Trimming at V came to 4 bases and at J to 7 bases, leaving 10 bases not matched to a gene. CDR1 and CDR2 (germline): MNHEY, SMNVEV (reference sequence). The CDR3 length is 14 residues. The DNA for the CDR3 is TGTGCCAGCAGTTACAGAAAGGGGGCGAGTGAGCAGTACTTC. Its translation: CASSYRKGASEQYF.

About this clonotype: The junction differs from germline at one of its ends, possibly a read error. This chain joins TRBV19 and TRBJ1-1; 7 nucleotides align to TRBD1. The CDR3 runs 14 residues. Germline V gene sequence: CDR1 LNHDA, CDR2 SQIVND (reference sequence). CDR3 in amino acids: CACRRRGLGTEAFF. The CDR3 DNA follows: TGTGCCTGTAGACGGAGGGGGCTCGGCACTGAAGCTTTCTTT.

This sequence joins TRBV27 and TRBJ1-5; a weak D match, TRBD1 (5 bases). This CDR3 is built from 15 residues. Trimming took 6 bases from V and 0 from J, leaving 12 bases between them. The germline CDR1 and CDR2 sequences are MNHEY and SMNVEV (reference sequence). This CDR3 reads CASRPRQNSNQPQHF. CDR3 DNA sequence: TGTGCCAGCAGACCCCGACAGAATAGCAATCAGCCCCAGCATTTT.

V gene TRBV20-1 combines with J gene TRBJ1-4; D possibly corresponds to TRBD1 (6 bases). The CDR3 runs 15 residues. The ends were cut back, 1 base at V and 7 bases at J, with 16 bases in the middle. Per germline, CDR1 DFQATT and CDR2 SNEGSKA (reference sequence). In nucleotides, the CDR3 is TGCAGTGCTAGAGTTGGGGGCGCGCCTGGTGAAAAACTGTTTTTT. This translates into CSARVGGAPGEKLFF.